This T cell receptor beta chain is drawn from a study of blood T cell repertoires in COVID-19 (dated by TCRdb to 2020 to 2022). About the study as a whole: Collaborator samples came from the United States, Italy and Spain and covered acute and convalescent phases of COVID-19. The prospective study material was composed of cDNA or gDNA derived from T cells, B-cell-depleted T cells, or PBMCs. The samples were drawn from the first 160 participants of the ongoing ImmuneRACE study and from 1,254 subjects provided by 6 global collaborators. Deeply sampled blood TCRbeta repertoires from subjects exposed to, actively infected with, or recovered from COVID-19 were included in the dataset. Nearly every sample came with metadata listing a de-identified subject ID, COVID-19 status, age in years and sex. The repertoires were released in a freely available public database meant as a resource for research on the immune response to SARS-CoV-2. Where available, HLA class I and class II types were obtained from metadata supplied by the sample provider rather than from assay-based typing.

TCRbeta CDR3 regions were amplified from genomic DNA by means of the immunoSEQ Assay, a bias-controlled multiplex PCR. The published analysis was carried out like this. Nucleated cell counts per sample were estimated from amplification of reference gene primers within the assay. Sequence reads were collapsed and filtered to measure the absolute abundance of every unique TCRbeta CDR3 rearrangement. For each sample, productive Simpson clonality was calculated by taking the square root of Simpson's diversity index across productive rearrangements. In TCRdb, the immuneACCESS table is reduced to in-frame sequences with V and J assigned. These tables do not hold every clone; where another copy was compared, an unresolved V gene accounts for under half, and the others remain unexplained. The DNA was the basis for D and trimming; V, J and clone size are from that table. The sample table lists a few hundred thousand clones, under 90% of them with a count of one. The top ten constitute less than 3.5% of the sample.

Participants in the prospective study were aged 18 to 89 years, lived in about two dozen United States geographic areas, and enrolled through a virtual design. Cohort assignment in the prospective study relied on participant-reported clinical history from a screening survey and a study questionnaire. Exposed participants were defined as having been in contact with someone with a PCR-confirmed or clinician-diagnosed COVID-19 case within 2 weeks of study entry. Mobile phlebotomists in the prospective study collected whole blood, serum and a nasopharyngeal or oropharyngeal swab from every participant. Participants in the prospective study had the option to provide additional blood draws and questionnaires over an approximately 2-month period. Before DNA extraction, prospective study blood samples were shipped either frozen or at room temperature. In regard to this clone: Its antigen target is currently unknown. Base qualities are missing; no much larger clone stands one base away.

Counted from cysteine to phenylalanine, this CDR3 has 14 amino acids. The CDR3 DNA has 42 bases and is translated from base 1. Trimming removed 5 bases from V and 3 bases from J, leaving 13 bases between the germline ends. As encoded in the germline V gene, CDR1 is SGHTA while CDR2 is FQGNSA. The research as a whole found: The quantity of clinical and demographic metadata differed by source and by participant and was supplied without curation.

The rearrangement joined TRBV7-2 to TRBJ1-2; a weak D assignment points to TRBD1 (6 bases agree). Sequenced sample: PBMCs or T cells enriched from blood (not recorded which). The source is a woman aged 50 to 60 who had been exposed to COVID-19. DNA sequence: TGTGCCAGCAGCAAAGACGGACAGTACTATGGCTACACCTTC. Its protein reads: CASSKDGQYYGYTF.